This TCR beta chain was found in a study of T cells in Graves' hyperthyroidism and ophthalmopathy. This clonotype has just a few counts. From germline, CDR1 is LGHNA and CDR2 YSLEER. The CDR3 is 16 amino acids. Deletions cut 1 base from V and 2 bases from J, with 12 bases between. Amplification of TCR beta CDR3 regions was performed using RNA transcripts as template. HTBI primers drove first-round RT-PCR of the TCR CDR3. A single record per CDR3 protein comes from TCRdb applying MiXCR to the multiplex PCR reads. The profile shows some 620,000 distinct CDR3 sequences, under 20% of them singletons. Graves' hyperthyroidism showing no ophthalmopathy progression within 18 months was considered stable.

This sequence originates from a woman aged 25 to 45 with Graves' hyperthyroidism. Sequences were obtained from blood. The gene calls are TRBV4-3 and TRBJ2-1; the D is unclear. The CDR3: CASSQVSSDPYNEQFF. In nucleotides, the CDR3 is TGCGCCAGCAGCCAAGTAAGCAGCGATCCCTACAATGAGCAGTTCTTC.